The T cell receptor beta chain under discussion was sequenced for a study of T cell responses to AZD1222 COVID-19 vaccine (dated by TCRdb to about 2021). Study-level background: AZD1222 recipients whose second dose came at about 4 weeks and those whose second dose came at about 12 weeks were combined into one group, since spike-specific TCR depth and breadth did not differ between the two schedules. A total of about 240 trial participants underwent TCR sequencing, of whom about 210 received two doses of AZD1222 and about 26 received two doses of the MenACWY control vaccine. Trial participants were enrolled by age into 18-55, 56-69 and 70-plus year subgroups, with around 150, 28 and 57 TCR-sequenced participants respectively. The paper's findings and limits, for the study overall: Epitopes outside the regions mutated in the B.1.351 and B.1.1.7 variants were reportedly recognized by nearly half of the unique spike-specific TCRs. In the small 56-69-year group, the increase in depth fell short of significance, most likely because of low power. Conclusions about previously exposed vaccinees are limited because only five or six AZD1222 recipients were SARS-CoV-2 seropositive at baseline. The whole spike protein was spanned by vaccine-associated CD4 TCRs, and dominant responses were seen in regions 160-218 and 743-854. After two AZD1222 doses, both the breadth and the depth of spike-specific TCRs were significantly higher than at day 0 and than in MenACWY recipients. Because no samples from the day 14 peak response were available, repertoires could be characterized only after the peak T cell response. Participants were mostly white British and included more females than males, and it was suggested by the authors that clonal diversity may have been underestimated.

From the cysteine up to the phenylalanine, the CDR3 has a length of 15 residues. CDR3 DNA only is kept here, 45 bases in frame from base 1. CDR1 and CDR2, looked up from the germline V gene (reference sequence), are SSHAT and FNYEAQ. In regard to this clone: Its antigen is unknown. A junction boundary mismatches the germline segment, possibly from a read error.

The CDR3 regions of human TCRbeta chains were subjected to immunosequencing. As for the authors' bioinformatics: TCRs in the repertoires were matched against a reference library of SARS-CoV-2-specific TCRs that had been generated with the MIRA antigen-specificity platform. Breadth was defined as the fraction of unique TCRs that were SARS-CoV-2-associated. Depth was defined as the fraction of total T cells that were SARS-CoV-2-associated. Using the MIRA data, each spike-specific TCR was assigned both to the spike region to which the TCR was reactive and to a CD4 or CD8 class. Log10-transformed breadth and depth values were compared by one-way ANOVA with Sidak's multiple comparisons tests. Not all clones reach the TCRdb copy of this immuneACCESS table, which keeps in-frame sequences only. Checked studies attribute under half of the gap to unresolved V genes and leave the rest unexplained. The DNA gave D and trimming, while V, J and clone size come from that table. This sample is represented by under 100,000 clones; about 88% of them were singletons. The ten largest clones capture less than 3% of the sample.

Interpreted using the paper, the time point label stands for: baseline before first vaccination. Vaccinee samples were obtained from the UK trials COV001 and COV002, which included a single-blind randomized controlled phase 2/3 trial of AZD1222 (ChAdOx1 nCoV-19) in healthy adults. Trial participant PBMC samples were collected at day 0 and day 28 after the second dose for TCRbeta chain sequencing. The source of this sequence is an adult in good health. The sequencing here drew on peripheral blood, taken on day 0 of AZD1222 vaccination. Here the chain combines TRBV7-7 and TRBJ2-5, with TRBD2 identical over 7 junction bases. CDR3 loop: CASSPRAPGGETQYF. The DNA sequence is TGTGCTAGCAGCCCCCGTGCGCCGGGGGGAGAGACCCAGTACTTC.